This T cell receptor beta chain was recovered during a study of naive and memory T cell subsets. Details on this clonotype: Its antigen remains unidentified.

The V end lost 2 bases, the J end lost 5 bases, and 10 bases lay between the germline ends. The CDR3 loop spans 14 amino acids. The germline V gene encodes CDR1 MRHNA and CDR2 SNTAGT. Cells stained for CD3, CD4, CD8, CD45RA and CD27 were sorted into four subsets. Two oligonucleotides, mixed equimolar, formed the beta constant-region primer covering TRBC1 and TRBC2. Ligated cDNA was amplified by four rounds of PCR with nested alpha and beta constant-region primers and SP2. MiXCR, applied by TCRdb to the UMI-ligation and nested PCR reads, yields one record per CDR3 protein. Of more than 120,000 distinct CDR3 sequences in the sample, 15% to 25% were seen once. General study findings and limits: A few larger clonotypes appeared in naive repertoires, especially CD8, possibly memory cells re-expressing CD45RA. A clonotype means one alpha or beta sequence, not an alpha/beta pair.

The TCR comes from a human donor in good health. The sequenced sample was naive CD8+ T cells from blood. V and J are TRBV6-4 and TRBJ2-1, with D hard to call. The CDR3 DNA reads TGTGCCAGCAGTGACGGCCCCTGGGACAATGAGCAGTTCTTC. Translated, it gives CASSDGPWDNEQFF.